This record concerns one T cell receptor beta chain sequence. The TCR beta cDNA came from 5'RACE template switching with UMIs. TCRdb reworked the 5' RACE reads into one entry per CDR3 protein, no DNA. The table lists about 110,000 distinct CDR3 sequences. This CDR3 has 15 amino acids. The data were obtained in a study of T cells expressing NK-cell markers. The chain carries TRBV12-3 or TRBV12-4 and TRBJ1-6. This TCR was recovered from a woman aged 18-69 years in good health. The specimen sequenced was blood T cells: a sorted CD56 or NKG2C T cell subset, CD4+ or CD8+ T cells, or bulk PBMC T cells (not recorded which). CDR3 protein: CASSLEVAGGSPLHF.